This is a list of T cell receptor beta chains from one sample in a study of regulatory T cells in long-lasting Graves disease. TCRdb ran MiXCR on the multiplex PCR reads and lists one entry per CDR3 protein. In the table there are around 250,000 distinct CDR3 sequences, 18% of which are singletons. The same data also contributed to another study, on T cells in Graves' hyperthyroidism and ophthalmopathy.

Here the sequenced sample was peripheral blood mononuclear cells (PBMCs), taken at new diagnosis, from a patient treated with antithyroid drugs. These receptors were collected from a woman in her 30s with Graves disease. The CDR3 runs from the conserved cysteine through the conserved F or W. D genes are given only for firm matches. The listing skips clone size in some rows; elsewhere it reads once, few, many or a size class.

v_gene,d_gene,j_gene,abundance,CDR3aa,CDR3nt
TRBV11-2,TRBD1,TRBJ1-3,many,CASRTPGGGNTIYF,TGTGCCAGCAGGACACCAGGGGGTGGAAACACCATATATTTT
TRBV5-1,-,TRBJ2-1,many,CASSLAFARGGSYNEQFF,TGCGCCAGCAGCTTGGCATTCGCGAGGGGGGGCTCCTACAATGAGCAGTTCTTC
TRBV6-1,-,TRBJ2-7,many,CASSEDGAVPYEQYF,TGTGCCAGCAGTGAAGATGGGGCAGTCCCCTACGAGCAGTACTTC
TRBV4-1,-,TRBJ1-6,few,CASNSLGLGGSPLHF,TGCGCCAGCAACTCCCTGGGGCTGGGCGGTTCACCCCTCCACTTT
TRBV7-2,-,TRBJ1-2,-,CASSPKADGYGYTF,TGTGCCAGCAGCCCAAAGGCGGACGGCTATGGCTACACCTTC
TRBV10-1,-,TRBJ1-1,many,CASSDDRSVPEAFF,TGCGCCAGCAGTGATGACAGGAGCGTACCTGAAGCTTTCTTT
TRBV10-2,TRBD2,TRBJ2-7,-,CASRLAGDLYEQYF,TGCGCCAGCAGGCTAGCGGGGGATCTCTACGAGCAGTACTTC
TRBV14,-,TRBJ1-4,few,CASSRQINEKLFF,TGTGCCAGCAGCCGACAGATAAATGAAAAACTGTTTTTT
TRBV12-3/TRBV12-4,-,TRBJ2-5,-,CASIGVGETQYF,TGTGCCAGCATAGGGGTCGGGGAGACCCAGTACTTC
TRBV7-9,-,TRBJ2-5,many,CASSRDRILETQYF,TGTGCCAGCAGCAGAGACAGGATTCTGGAGACCCAGTACTTC
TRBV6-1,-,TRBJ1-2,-,CASISQGGTLANYGYTF,TGTGCCAGCATTTCTCAAGGGGGGACACTAGCTAACTATGGCTACACCTTC
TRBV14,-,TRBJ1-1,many,CASSHRNRVEAFF,TGTGCCAGCAGCCACCGGAACAGGGTAGAAGCTTTCTTT
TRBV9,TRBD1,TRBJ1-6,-,CASSKDRGGYPLHF,TGTGCCAGCAGCAAGGACAGGGGGGGGTATCCCCTCCACTTT
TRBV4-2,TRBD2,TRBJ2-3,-,CASSQEHRSGGVTDTQYF,TGTGCCAGCAGCCAAGAGCACCGTAGCGGGGGGGTCACAGATACGCAGTATTTT
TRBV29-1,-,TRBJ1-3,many,CSVREGGSGNTIYF,TGCAGCGTCAGGGAAGGGGGCTCTGGAAACACCATATATTTT
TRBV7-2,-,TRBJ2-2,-,CASSPNPVGVTGELFF,TGTGCCAGCAGCCCAAACCCGGTCGGTGTCACCGGGGAGCTGTTTTTT
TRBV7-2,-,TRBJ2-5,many,CASRGGTGFQETQYF,TGTGCCAGCAGGGGGGGTACAGGTTTCCAAGAGACCCAGTACTTC